A single sample gave rise to the 26 T cell receptor beta chains below, sequenced in a study of T cell responses to AZD1222 COVID-19 vaccine. Produced via immunoSEQ multiplex PCR; TCRdb's table is partial and in-frame only. This table has about 130,000 clones, about 90% appearing once. Here the sequenced sample was peripheral blood, taken on day 0 of AZD1222 vaccination. These receptors were collected from an adult in good health.

The chain couples TRBV5-1 to TRBJ1-1; D gene uncertain. The CDR3 length is 16 residues. V lost 1 base to trimming and J lost 1 base, with 14 bases between them. Germline V lookup: CDR1 SGHRS, CDR2 YFSETQ. The CDR3 DNA reads as TGCGCCAGCAGCTTGCGCCCCCAAGACACGAACACTGAAGCTTTCTTT. It is translated as CASSLRPQDTNTEAFF.

V is TRBV15 and J is TRBJ2-7, with D unresolved. The ends were cut back, 0 bases at V and 2 bases at J, with 5 bases in the middle. This CDR3 has 13 residues. Germline CDR1 is LNHNV and CDR2 is YYDKDF (reference sequence). DNA of the CDR3: TGTGCCACCAGCAGAGAAGGCCCCTACGAGCAGTACTTC. This gives the protein CATSREGPYEQYF.

The chain employs TRBV19 and TRBJ1-5; no firm D call. This CDR3 contains 15 residues. Trimming cost V 3 bases and J 6 bases, with 15 bases left between them. Germline V lookup: CDR1 LNHDA, CDR2 SQIVND (reference sequence). CDR3 residues: CASSIKGGSGQPQHF. The CDR3 DNA follows: TGTGCCAGTAGTATTAAGGGAGGGTCAGGTCAGCCCCAGCATTTT.

This chain links TRBV10-3 with TRBJ1-5; no definite D call. The germline gives CDR1 ENHRY, CDR2 SYGVKD. Trimming removed 3 bases from V and 6 bases from J, with 6 bases in between. This CDR3 contains 12 residues. CDR3 DNA sequence: TGTGCCATCAGTGAATTCCGTCAGCCCCAGCATTTT. Protein sequence: CAISEFRQPQHF.

The chain has TRBV13 and TRBJ2-2; TRBD1 aligns across 9 bases. The CDR3 covers 17 residues. J gave up 0 bases and V 0 bases, and 2 bases lay outside the gene matches. The germline CDR1 and CDR2 sequences are PRHDT and FYEKMQ (reference sequence). The CDR3 is CASSLGGQGSNTGELFF. The CDR3 region has the DNA TGTGCCAGCAGCTTAGGGGGACAGGGTTCGAACACCGGGGAGCTGTTTTTT. Filled out from reference TRBV13 and TRBJ2-2, the complete variable domain reads AAGVIQSPRHLIKEKRETATLKCYPIPRHDTVYWYQQGPGQDPQFLISFYEKMQSDKGSIPDRFSAQQFSDYHSELNMSSLELGDSALYFCASSLGGQGSNTGELFFGEGSRLTVL.

The rearrangement joins TRBV21-1 to TRBJ2-7. TRBV21-1 is noted as a pseudogene. The CDR3 has 11 residues. The CDR3 region is CASSKGPEQYF. Written as DNA, the CDR3 is TGTGCCAGCAGCAAAGGCCCCGAGCAGTACTTC.

The chain couples TRBV19 to TRBJ1-3; the D gene is possibly TRBD1 (5 bases). The germline V and J ends were trimmed by 3 bases and 6 bases, with 15 bases remaining between them. CDR3 length equals 15 residues. The germline CDR1 and CDR2 sequences are LNHDA and SQIVND (reference sequence). The CDR3 coding sequence is TGTGCCAGTAGTATCGGGCAGGGCCCGGCAAACACCATATATTTT. This encodes CASSIGQGPANTIYF.

V usage is TRBV6-5 and J usage is TRBJ2-5; 11 bases match TRBD2. The length of the CDR3 is 15 residues. J gave up 5 bases and V 2 bases, and 4 bases lay outside the gene matches. From germline, CDR1 is MNHEY and CDR2 SVGAGI. CDR3 DNA: TGTGCCAGCAGTTACCTAGCGGGGGGCCGGGAGACCCAGTACTTC. Its translation: CASSYLAGGRETQYF.

V usage is TRBV9 and J usage is TRBJ2-2; D unclear. In germline, CDR1 is SGDLS, CDR2 YYNGEE. The V end lost 2 bases, the J end lost 0 bases, and 8 bases lay between the germline ends. The CDR3 has 15 amino acids. The CDR3 nucleotides are TGTGCCAGCAGCGTGGCAATCTCGAACACCGGGGAGCTGTTTTTT. It encodes CASSVAISNTGELFF.

The chain has TRBV5-4 and TRBJ2-3, with D possibly matching TRBD1 (6 bases). CDR1 SGHNT and CDR2 YYREEE come from the germline V gene (reference sequence). Between the trimmed V and J ends, which lost 6 bases and 3 bases, there was a span of 17 bases. The CDR3 is 15 amino acids. CDR3 residues: CASIPDSVWTDTQYF. CDR3 DNA: TGTGCCAGCATCCCGGACAGCGTGTGGACAGATACGCAGTATTTT.

The J gene is TRBJ2-7, the V gene TRBV6-2 or TRBV6-3, with a tentative D call TRBD2 (6 bases). CDR3 length equals 14 residues. Germline V CDR1 and CDR2: MNHEY, SVGEGT. Trimming removed 3 bases at V and 0 bases at J, with 9 bases between. The CDR3 loop reads CASSYPGVSYEQYF. The DNA for the CDR3 is TGTGCCAGCAGTTATCCGGGGGTCTCCTACGAGCAGTACTTC.

The chain recombines TRBV5-1 with TRBJ1-1, with TRBD1 matching 10 bases. The CDR3 consists of 18 residues. J gave up 2 bases and V 0 bases, and 10 bases lay outside the gene matches. CDR1 SGHRS and CDR2 YFSETQ come from the germline V gene. CDR3 coding DNA: TGCGCCAGCAGCTTGGCCGACGGACAGGGGGTCCAAAACACTGAAGCTTTCTTT. Its protein product is CASSLADGQGVQNTEAFF.

This sequence joins TRBV19 and TRBJ1-3, with D uncertain. Trimming cost V 3 bases and J 2 bases, with 11 bases left between them. This CDR3 is built from 15 residues. CDR1 and CDR2 (germline): LNHDA, SQIVND (reference sequence). The CDR3 is CASSIPGQAGNTIYF. The CDR3 nucleotides are TGTGCCAGTAGTATTCCCGGGCAAGCTGGAAACACCATATATTTT.

Written as DNA, the CDR3 is TGTGCCAGCAGTTTCCAGCCCCCCGGCGTTAGGCCCAATGAGCAGTTCTTC. This gives the protein CASSFQPPGVRPNEQFF. J is TRBJ2-1 and V is TRBV27; D unresolved. The CDR3 runs 17 residues. Trimming cost V 3 bases and J 6 bases, with 21 bases left between them. CDR1 and CDR2 from the germline V gene are MNHEY and SMNVEV (reference sequence).

CDR3 sequence: CASTAQSSNQPQHF. CDR3 DNA sequence: TGTGCCAGCACAGCTCAGTCTAGCAATCAGCCCCAGCATTTT. The chain uses TRBV6-5 and TRBJ1-5; no firm D call. The germline V gene has CDR1 MNHEY and CDR2 SVGAGI. This CDR3 has 14 amino acids. Between the trimmed V and J ends, which lost 7 bases and 0 bases, there was a span of 10 bases.

The genes are TRBV7-9 and TRBJ2-1; a possible D gene is TRBD1 (6 bases). CDR3 size: 15 residues. Trimming removed 5 bases from V and 7 bases from J, with 18 bases in between. The germline gives CDR1 SEHNR, CDR2 FQNEAQ (reference sequence). Here the CDR3 DNA reads TGTGCCAGCAGCGCCCGGGCCACAGGGTGGAATGAGCAGTTCTTC. Encoded protein: CASSARATGWNEQFF.

The gene calls are TRBV5-1 and TRBJ1-3, with D perhaps matching TRBD1 (6 bases). The CDR3 runs 15 residues. Germline CDR1 SGHRS, CDR2 YFSETQ. The V end lost 4 bases, the J end lost 0 bases, and 11 bases lay between the germline ends. The DNA of the CDR3 is TGCGCCAGCAGCATGGACAGAACCTCTGGAAACACCATATATTTT. Its translation is CASSMDRTSGNTIYF.

The V gene is TRBV5-1, the J gene TRBJ1-3; D may be TRBD1 (6 bases). Trimming removed 4 bases at V and 0 bases at J, with 17 bases between. Germline V gene data show CDR1 as SGHRS and CDR2 as YFSETQ. CDR3 length: 17 residues. This chain's CDR3 is CASSPTLRQVSGNTIYF. The CDR3, as DNA: TGCGCCAGCAGCCCCACATTGCGACAGGTCTCTGGAAACACCATATATTTT.

This clone was observed once. The rearrangement links TRBV6-5 to TRBJ1-2; D call uncertain. The CDR3 spans 14 residues. Germline V gene sequence: CDR1 MNHEY, CDR2 SVGAGI. The germline V and J ends were trimmed by 0 bases and 6 bases, with 11 bases remaining between them. The CDR3: CASSYSRPRDGYTF. CDR3 bases: TGTGCCAGCAGTTACTCGAGACCCCGGGATGGCTACACCTTC.

The V and J genes are TRBV12-3 or TRBV12-4 and TRBJ1-1; unclear D gene. Deletions cut 3 bases from V and 6 bases from J, with 11 bases between. The length of the CDR3 is 13 residues. The CDR3 loop reads CASSFGDGAEAFF. The CDR3 DNA reads TGTGCCAGCAGTTTTGGGGATGGGGCTGAAGCTTTCTTT.

The chain links TRBV19 to TRBJ1-6; a weak D match, TRBD1 (6 bases). This CDR3 comprises 15 residues. In germline, CDR1 is LNHDA, CDR2 SQIVND (reference sequence). The V gene lost 6 bases and the J gene lost 10 bases, with 19 bases spanning the gap. CDR3 sequence (DNA): TGTGCCAGTAGAACCGGACAGACCCAGGGGTCACCCCTCCACTTT. It specifies CASRTGQTQGSPLHF.

This clone was observed once. The chain recombines TRBV5-1 with TRBJ2-5; D possibly corresponds to TRBD1 (5 bases). V gave up 4 bases and J gave up 5 bases, with 18 bases separating them. The length of the CDR3 is 15 residues. Germline assignment: CDR1 SGHRS and CDR2 YFSETQ. CDR3 sequence (DNA): TGCGCCAGCAGCCCCGTCAGTAGGGGAAGCGAGACCCAGTACTTC. This translates into CASSPVSRGSETQYF.

V usage is TRBV7-2 and J usage is TRBJ2-2, with D tentatively TRBD1 (6 bases). The germline V and J ends were trimmed by 1 base and 2 bases, with 14 bases remaining between them. This CDR3 contains 17 residues. Germline V CDR1 and CDR2: SGHTA, FQGNSA. The CDR3 DNA reads TGTGCCAGCAGCTTAGATGTTTTCAGGGGAAACACCGGGGAGCTGTTTTTT. This gives the protein CASSLDVFRGNTGELFF.

This sequence joins TRBV19 and TRBJ2-3; 7 bases agree with TRBD1. The CDR3 sequence is 13 residues long. CDR1 LNHDA and CDR2 SQIVND come from the germline V gene (reference sequence). V lost 5 bases and J lost 4; bases outside the gene matches: 3. CDR3 nucleotides: TGTGCCAGTAGTGCCGACAGGGCAGATACGCAGTATTTT. Protein product: CASSADRADTQYF.

As DNA, the CDR3 is TGTGCCAGCAGCCGAAGGACAGGGGATGGTTTCACCGGGGAGCTGTTTTTT. It yields the protein CASSRRTGDGFTGELFF. This chain links TRBV13 with TRBJ2-2; 9 bases map to TRBD1. CDR3 length: 17 amino acids. Trimming took 5 bases from V and 4 from J; bases not matched to a gene: 11. The V gene's germline CDR1 is PRHDT and CDR2 FYEKMQ (reference sequence).

This clone has a single count. This chain joins TRBV7-2 and TRBJ2-7, with 11 bases lining up with TRBD1. The CDR3 loop spans 14 amino acids. Losses at the gene ends were 3 bases for V and 2 bases for J; bases not matched to a gene: 0. Looked up from germline, CDR1 is SGHTA and CDR2 is FQGNSA. CDR3 sequence (DNA): TGTGCCAGCAGCTTGGGACAGGGGGCCTACGAGCAGTACTTC. As protein: CASSLGQGAYEQYF.